These 23 T cell receptor beta chains came from one sample sequenced in a study of blood T cell repertoires in COVID-19. The assay was immunoSEQ multiplex PCR, and TCRdb's table has in-frame clones only and misses some. Of 140,000 to 150,000 clones listed, 80% are singletons. The specimen sequenced was peripheral blood. These receptors were collected from a man between 65 and 79 years old who had recovered from COVID-19.

The chain is built from TRBV27 and TRBJ2-7; D is perhaps TRBD2 (8 bases). V lost 6 bases and J lost 0, with 18 bases in between. The CDR3 is 16 residues long. CDR1 is MNHEY and CDR2 is SMNVEV in the germline V gene (reference sequence). The chain's CDR3 is CASSRGGGRISYEQYF. The CDR3 DNA reads as TGTGCCAGCAGCCGAGGGGGCGGGAGGATCTCCTACGAGCAGTACTTC.

CDR3 bases: TGTGCCAGCAGTGAAGGGACACGGGTCGGCAATCAGCCCCAGCATTTT. It encodes CASSEGTRVGNQPQHF. The chain links TRBV6-1 to TRBJ1-5; D is perhaps TRBD1 (5 bases). CDR3 length: 16 residues. CDR1 MNHNS and CDR2 SASEGT come from the germline V gene. V was shortened by 1 base and J by 2 bases, with 12 bases between the two germline ends.

This clone is a singleton in its sample. V gene TRBV30 combines with J gene TRBJ1-2, with a weak D call TRBD1 (5 bases). The germline V and J ends were trimmed by 0 bases and 5 bases, with 7 bases remaining between them. This CDR3 region has 12 residues. CDR1 is GTSNPN and CDR2 is SVGIG in the germline V gene (reference sequence). The CDR3 protein is CAWSVSGYGYTF. CDR3 nucleotide sequence: TGTGCCTGGAGTGTGTCAGGGTATGGCTACACCTTC.

This clone was found a few times. The J gene is TRBJ2-3, the V gene TRBV7-2, with a tentative D call TRBD2 (7 bases). Germline values: CDR1 SGHTA, CDR2 FQGNSA. The V gene lost 2 bases and the J gene lost 6 bases, with 15 bases spanning the gap. The CDR3 sequence is 15 residues long. CDR3 amino acids: CASSLRGGVIDTQYF. Here the CDR3 DNA reads TGTGCCAGCAGCTTAAGGGGGGGGGTTATCGATACGCAGTATTTT.

CDR3: CASSMGDSVYQPQHF. CDR3 sequence (DNA): TGTGCCAGTAGTATGGGGGACAGCGTATATCAGCCCCAGCATTTT. The chain joins TRBV19 to TRBJ1-5; 7 bases match TRBD1. The CDR3 has 15 amino acids. Germline V CDR1 and CDR2: LNHDA, SQIVND (reference sequence). Trimming removed 3 bases from V and 5 bases from J; junction bases left unmatched: 7. Drawing the rest from reference TRBV19 and TRBJ1-5, the complete variable domain is DGGITQSPKYLFRKEGQNVTLSCEQNLNHDAMYWYRQDPGQGLRLIYYSQIVNDFQKGDIAEGYSVSREKKESFPLTVTSAQKNPTAFYLCASSMGDSVYQPQHFGDGTRLSIL.

The rearrangement uses TRBV2 and TRBJ2-3, with 10 positions matching TRBD2. Unmatched junction bases numbered 11, after V lost 3 bases and J lost 2 bases. CDR1 SNHLY and CDR2 FYNNEI come from the germline V gene. This CDR3 region has 18 residues. The CDR3, as DNA: TGTGCCAGCAGTGACGGGTGGGCTAGCGGGAGATTCACAGATACGCAGTATTTT. Its protein is CASSDGWASGRFTDTQYF. The variable domain in full, with the rest retrieved from reference TRBV2 and TRBJ2-3, is EPEVTQTPSHQVTQMGQEVILRCVPISNHLYFYWYRQILGQKVEFLVSFYNNEISEKSEIFDDQFSVERPDGSNFTLKIRSTKLEDSAMYFCASSDGWASGRFTDTQYFGPGTRLTVL.

The chain combines TRBV7-2 with TRBJ1-2, with D unresolved. Germline assignment: CDR1 SGHTA and CDR2 FQGNSA. Trimming left V 5 bases short and J 3 bases short, with 13 bases between. The CDR3 is 14 amino acids. The CDR3 DNA follows: TGTGCCAGCAGCCCTAGTTGGAGGTACTATGGCTACACCTTC. This sequence encodes CASSPSWRYYGYTF. Full variable domain (outside the CDR3, taken from reference TRBV7-2 and TRBJ1-2): GAGVSQSPSNKVTEKGKDVELRCDPISGHTALYWYRQSLGQGLEFLIYFQGNSAPDKSGLPSDRFSAERTGGSVSTLTIQRTQQEDSAVYLCASSPSWRYYGYTFGSGTRLTVV.

This rearrangement joins TRBV5-1 to TRBJ1-4; TRBD1 aligns across 7 bases. There are 16 residues in the CDR3. The ends lost 0 bases at V and 5 bases at J; junction bases unmatched: 7. Germline CDR1 SGHRS, CDR2 YFSETQ. Here the CDR3 DNA reads TGCGCCAGCAGCTTGGTTCGACAGGGAATGAATGAAAAACTGTTTTTT. Translation: CASSLVRQGMNEKLFF. The full variable domain, rest sourced from reference TRBV5-1 and TRBJ1-4, is KAGVTQTPRYLIKTRGQQVTLSCSPISGHRSVSWYQQTPGQGLQFLFEYFSETQRNKGNFPGRFSGRQFSNSRSEMNVSTLELGDSALYLCASSLVRQGMNEKLFFGSGTQLSVL.

The rearrangement links TRBV7-2 to TRBJ1-4; TRBD1 matches 7 bases. The CDR3 has 14 residues. Germline V gives CDR1 SGHTA, CDR2 FQGNSA. Trimming at V came to 0 bases and at J to 6 bases, leaving 1 base not matched to a gene. The CDR3 region has the DNA TGTGCCAGCAGCTTAGCGGGACAGTATGAAAAACTGTTTTTT. It codes for CASSLAGQYEKLFF.

In this sample, this clone turned up once. The V and J genes are TRBV18 and TRBJ1-1; the D gene is possibly TRBD1 (6 bases). This CDR3 has 14 residues. The V end was cut by 6 bases, the J end by 1 base, with 12 bases between. The germline V gene has CDR1 KGHSH and CDR2 LQKENI. CDR3 sequence: CASSLPGQNTEAFF. CDR3 nucleotides: TGTGCCAGCTCGCTTCCGGGACAGAACACTGAAGCTTTCTTT.

This clone was recorded a few times. V gene TRBV6-5 combines with J gene TRBJ2-7; D may be TRBD2 (5 bases). CDR1 is MNHEY, CDR2 SVGAGI, per germline. Between the trimmed V and J ends, which lost 6 bases and 0 bases, there was a span of 9 bases. This CDR3 has 13 amino acids. The CDR3 DNA sequence: TGTGCCAGCAGACCCACTAGCTCCTACGAGCAGTACTTC. This codes for CASRPTSSYEQYF.

The chain carries TRBV27 and TRBJ2-7; D is perhaps TRBD1 (7 bases). The CDR3 spans 17 residues. Between the trimmed V and J ends, which lost 5 bases and 2 bases, there was a span of 22 bases. Germline loops: CDR1 MNHEY, CDR2 SMNVEV (reference sequence). CDR3 sequence (DNA): TGTGCCAGCAGTCCTTCGTCCCCAGGGGGAGGAACCTACGAGCAGTACTTC. Translation: CASSPSSPGGGTYEQYF.

The chain carries TRBV27 and TRBJ1-6; 10 bases are a match to TRBD1. Looked up from germline, CDR1 is MNHEY and CDR2 is SMNVEV (reference sequence). The CDR3 length is 16 residues. The V gene end was trimmed by 5 bases and the J gene end by 8 bases; junction bases not matched to a gene: 9. The CDR3 is CASSRDRGQKDSPLHF. CDR3 nucleotides: TGTGCCAGCAGTCGAGACAGGGGGCAAAAAGATTCACCCCTCCACTTT.

J is TRBJ2-7 and V is TRBV4-3; D ambiguous. The germline V and J ends were trimmed by 5 bases and 0 bases, with 14 bases remaining between them. The germline V gene has CDR1 LGHNA and CDR2 YSLEER. The CDR3 is 15 residues long. The CDR3 here is CASSKSQESSYEQYF. The CDR3 DNA reads TGCGCCAGCAGCAAATCCCAGGAATCCTCCTACGAGCAGTACTTC.

This rearrangement joins TRBV6-5 to TRBJ2-7; possibly TRBD1 for D (6 bases). Germline V gene sequence: CDR1 MNHEY, CDR2 SVGAGI. This CDR3 spans 15 amino acids. Trimming pared 5 bases from V and 4 bases from J, leaving 18 bases between. The chain's CDR3 is CASSPRDMGGYEQYF. The CDR3, as DNA: TGTGCCAGCAGTCCCCGGGACATGGGCGGTTACGAGCAGTACTTC.

The genes are TRBV4-2 and TRBJ2-7; D is perhaps TRBD2 (5 bases). Germline-derived CDR1 and CDR2 are LGHNA and YNFKEQ. This CDR3 is built from 16 residues. The ends were cut back, 2 bases at V and 2 bases at J, with 16 bases in the middle. CDR3 bases: TGTGCCAGCAGCCAACCCCCGGCTGGGAGCCCCTACGAGCAGTACTTC. Translated: CASSQPPAGSPYEQYF.

This chain connects TRBV7-2 to TRBJ1-6; D gene unclear. V was pared by 2 bases and J by 6 bases, with 11 bases between. The CDR3 loop spans 15 amino acids. The germline gives CDR1 SGHTA, CDR2 FQGNSA. CDR3 DNA: TGTGCCAGCAGCTTACTCGGAGTGGGTAATTCACCCCTCCACTTT. This gives the protein CASSLLGVGNSPLHF. Full variable domain (remainder filled in from reference TRBV7-2 and TRBJ1-6): GAGVSQSPSNKVTEKGKDVELRCDPISGHTALYWYRQSLGQGLEFLIYFQGNSAPDKSGLPSDRFSAERTGGSVSTLTIQRTQQEDSAVYLCASSLLGVGNSPLHFGNGTRLTVT.

This clone was observed at least ten times. The chain carries TRBV30 and TRBJ2-7, with TRBD1 matching over 9 bases. The CDR3 contains 14 residues. J gave up 0 bases and V 4 bases, and 4 bases lay outside the gene matches. The V gene's germline CDR1 is GTSNPN and CDR2 SVGIG (reference sequence). The CDR3: CAWKGTGSSYEQYF. The CDR3 DNA reads as TGTGCCTGGAAGGGGACAGGGAGCTCCTACGAGCAGTACTTC.

This chain links TRBV11-2 with TRBJ2-7; a weak D match, TRBD2 (5 bases). With 3 bases removed from V and 2 bases from J, the gap between germline ends came to 14 bases. Germline CDR1 SGHAT, CDR2 FQNNGV. The CDR3 runs 15 residues. The chain's CDR3 is CASSLEVYNPYEQYF. CDR3 bases: TGTGCCAGCAGCTTGGAGGTTTACAATCCCTACGAGCAGTACTTC.

This clone was observed a handful of times. The gene calls are TRBV9 and TRBJ2-5, with 10 nucleotides matching TRBD2. Losses at the gene ends were 7 bases for V and 5 bases for J; bases not matched to a gene: 14. The CDR3 is 16 residues long. The germline V gene has CDR1 SGDLS and CDR2 YYNGEE. The CDR3 is CASHQASGGLRETQYF. CDR3 nucleotides: TGTGCCAGCCACCAGGCTAGCGGGGGCCTCCGGGAGACCCAGTACTTC.

V usage is TRBV9 and J usage is TRBJ2-2; 7 positions match TRBD2. The CDR3 extends over 17 amino acids. In germline, CDR1 is SGDLS, CDR2 YYNGEE. With 0 bases clipped from V and 1 base from J, the junction kept 6 bases outside the gene matches. The CDR3 DNA sequence: TGTGCCAGCAGCGTAGCCCAGACTAGCTTGAACACCGGGGAGCTGTTTTTT. The encoded protein is CASSVAQTSLNTGELFF. The full variable domain, completed using reference TRBV9 and TRBJ2-2, is DSGVTQTPKHLITATGQRVTLRCSPRSGDLSVYWYQQSLDQGLQFLIQYYNGEERAKGNILERFSAQQFPDLHSELNLSSLELGDSALYFCASSVAQTSLNTGELFFGEGSRLTVL.

The chain employs TRBV5-5 and TRBJ2-7, with 9 nucleotides matching TRBD2. Germline CDR1 and CDR2: SGHKS and YYEKEE (reference sequence). V lost 0 bases, J lost 3 bases, and 4 bases stayed unmatched. The length of the CDR3 is 15 residues. CDR3 protein: CASSLAVAGVYEQYF. DNA of the CDR3: TGTGCCAGCAGCTTGGCCGTAGCGGGAGTCTACGAGCAGTACTTC. Complete variable domain (other parts from reference TRBV5-5 and TRBJ2-7): DAGVTQSPTHLIKTRGQQVTLRCSPISGHKSVSWYQQVLGQGPQFIFQYYEKEERGRGNFPDRFSARQFPNYSSELNVNALLLGDSALYLCASSLAVAGVYEQYFGPGTRLTVT.

The chain links TRBV5-1 to TRBJ2-7, with 12 bases matching TRBD2. The CDR3 consists of 14 residues. Germline-derived CDR1 and CDR2 are SGHRS and YFSETQ. The V segment lost 0 bases and the J segment 7 bases; nucleotides outside the gene matches: 2. This CDR3 is CASSLGGTSGEQYF. CDR3 in DNA: TGCGCCAGCAGCTTGGGGGGGACTAGCGGGGAGCAGTACTTC. The full variable domain, with the rest looked up from reference TRBV5-1 and TRBJ2-7, is KAGVTQTPRYLIKTRGQQVTLSCSPISGHRSVSWYQQTPGQGLQFLFEYFSETQRNKGNFPGRFSGRQFSNSRSEMNVSTLELGDSALYLCASSLGGTSGEQYFGPGTRLTVT.